This T cell receptor beta chain was retrieved from a study of blood T cell repertoires in COVID-19. Looking at the study overall: Some COVID-19 samples were acute and others convalescent; all came from the United States, Italy and Spain.

Original methodology: Reference gene primer amplification in the assay estimated nucleated cell counts. The method was immunoSEQ multiplex PCR; TCRdb's version includes in-frame clones alone and lacks a portion of them. D and trimming were read from the DNA, whereas the V and J calls and clone size are those reported in that table. This sample has 250,000 to 300,000 clones; 70% to 90% occur once, and the top ten carry 9.5% to 11%. The CDR3 is 15 amino acids. Per the germline V gene, CDR1 is SSHAT and CDR2 is FNYEAQ (reference sequence). Concerning this clone itself: The junction differs from germline at one of its ends, possibly a read error.

The source material was peripheral blood. The chain recombines TRBV7-7 with TRBJ2-2, with D maybe TRBD2 (6 bases). The receptor's source is a woman in her seventies with acute or convalescent COVID-19. CDR3 protein: CASSPSGGGTGELFF. The CDR3 DNA is TGTGCTAGCAGCCCATCTGGGGGAGGAACCGGGGAGCTGTTTTTT.